A selection of T cell receptor beta chains follows, all from one sample in a study of CD8 T cells in ankylosing spondylitis. Each CDR3 protein gets one entry after TCRdb re-called the 5' RACE reads with MiXCR. The data show approximately 300,000 distinct CDR3 sequences, with under 8.5% seen just once and roughly 15% held by the top ten. The sequencing input was blood, either unsorted or a sorted T cell fraction (not recorded which). These receptors were taken from a male donor with ankylosing spondylitis. CDR3s include the opening cysteine and the closing phenylalanine or tryptophan. Each record gives: CDR3 protein, CDR3 DNA, V gene, clone size, J gene, D gene. A D gene is named only where the DNA matches it firmly. Clone size appears in some rows only: once, few, many, or a class for an expanded clone.

CASSVEGLIQETQYF,TGTGCCAGCAGTGTAGAGGGACTGATCCAAGAGACCCAGTACTTC,TRBV12-3/TRBV12-4,.,TRBJ2-5,.
CSAPSGVLETQYF,TGCAGTGCCCCCAGCGGGGTCTTAGAGACCCAGTACTTC,TRBV20-1,few,TRBJ2-5,TRBD2
CASSYSTATLYNEQFF,TGTGCCAGCAGTTACTCGACGGCTACCTTATACAATGAGCAGTTCTTC,TRBV6-5,many,TRBJ2-1,.
CSVEGGLEGGGYGYTF,TGCAGCGTTGAAGGAGGGCTAGAGGGTGGAGGGTATGGCTACACCTTC,TRBV29-1,few,TRBJ1-2,.
CASSEGQGISGELFF,TGTGCCAGCAGTGAGGGACAGGGGATATCCGGGGAGCTGTTTTTT,TRBV6-1,.,TRBJ2-2,TRBD1
CASSLRGRDFQETQYF,TGTGCCAGCAGCTTAAGGGGGCGGGATTTCCAAGAGACCCAGTACTTC,TRBV11-3,few,TRBJ2-5,.
CATRGAGPGDEQFF,TGTGCCACCAGGGGGGCAGGCCCAGGGGATGAGCAGTTCTTC,TRBV24-1,.,TRBJ2-1,.
CASSQAGGRNYGYTF,TGTGCCAGCAGCCAAGCCGGGGGTAGGAACTATGGCTACACCTTC,TRBV3-1,.,TRBJ1-2,.
CSARGFGQGAKGNEQFF,TGCAGTGCTAGGGGATTTGGGCAGGGGGCTAAGGGCAATGAGCAGTTCTTC,TRBV20-1,.,TRBJ2-1,TRBD1
CSHTGTGGTDTQYF,TGCAGCCATACTGGGACAGGTGGAACAGATACGCAGTATTTT,TRBV29-1,many,TRBJ2-3,TRBD1
CSVEASEGGQFF,TGCAGCGTTGAAGCGTCAGAGGGGGGGCAGTTCTTC,TRBV29-1,few,TRBJ2-1,.
CASDQGSGANVLTF,TGTGCCAGTGACCAGGGCTCTGGGGCCAACGTCCTGACTTTC,TRBV14,few,TRBJ2-6,.
CSVEWTGPFYSIQPQHF,TGCAGCGTTGAGTGGACAGGACCATTTTATAGCATTCAGCCCCAGCATTTT,TRBV29-1,.,TRBJ1-5,TRBD1
CASMVPGLLGVTQYF,TGTGCCAGCATGGTACCGGGACTCCTTGGCGTTACGCAGTATTTT,TRBV11-2,few,TRBJ2-3,.
CASSPTRNEQFF,TGTGCCAGCAGTCCCACACGCAATGAGCAGTTCTTC,TRBV12-3/TRBV12-4,many,TRBJ2-1,.
CASSPETGNRFGEQYF,TGCGCCAGCAGCCCCGAGACAGGGAATCGTTTTGGCGAGCAGTACTTC,TRBV4-1,.,TRBJ2-7,TRBD1
CASTKGTSGRSFNEQFF,TGTGCCAGCACCAAAGGGACTAGCGGGAGAAGTTTCAATGAGCAGTTCTTC,TRBV12-3/TRBV12-4,.,TRBJ2-1,TRBD2
CSVAVQGSDQPQHF,TGCAGCGTTGCGGTCCAGGGATCTGATCAGCCCCAGCATTTT,TRBV29-1,few,TRBJ1-5,.
CASQSGRGLNEQFF,TGTGCCAGCCAAAGCGGGAGGGGGCTCAATGAGCAGTTCTTC,TRBV11-2,.,TRBJ2-1,TRBD2
CASSYSAVGATDTQYF,TGTGCCAGCAGTTACTCGGCTGTAGGGGCCACAGATACGCAGTATTTT,TRBV6-5,few,TRBJ2-3,.
CAWRDRRGARYNEQFF,TGTGCCTGGAGGGATAGACGGGGGGCTCGGTACAATGAGCAGTTCTTC,TRBV30,.,TRBJ2-1,.
CASSPGQGQYF,TGTGCCAGCAGCCCGGGACAGGGGCAGTACTTC,TRBV11-2,few,TRBJ2-7,TRBD1
CSAQWGGNTEAFF,TGCAGCGCTCAGTGGGGGGGAAACACTGAAGCTTTCTTT,TRBV29-1,many,TRBJ1-1,.
CAGSLYSNQPQHF,TGTGCCGGGTCACTGTATAGCAATCAGCCCCAGCATTTT,TRBV2,many,TRBJ1-5,.
CASSLGSGDAFREQYF,TGTGCCAGCAGCTTAGGATCTGGAGATGCCTTTCGCGAGCAGTACTTC,TRBV7-8,few,TRBJ2-7,.
CASSLIAGQENIQYF,TGTGCCAGCAGCTTAATAGCGGGACAGGAAAACATTCAGTACTTC,TRBV7-8,many,TRBJ2-4,.
CASSVPTLVNTEAFF,TGTGCCAGCAGTGTACCGACCCTGGTGAACACTGAAGCTTTCTTT,TRBV6-2/TRBV6-3,.,TRBJ1-1,.
CASSPPTSGGSYEQYF,TGTGCCAGCTCACCACCAACTAGCGGGGGCTCCTACGAGCAGTACTTC,TRBV18,.,TRBJ2-7,TRBD2
CASSETGSSYEQYF,TGTGCCAGCAGCGAAACCGGGAGCTCCTACGAGCAGTACTTC,TRBV7-9,.,TRBJ2-7,.
CASSGGQNEKLFF,TGCGCCAGCAGCGGGGGACAGAATGAAAAACTGTTTTTT,TRBV5-1,.,TRBJ1-4,TRBD1
CSVVLSRGYYNEQFF,TGCAGCGTTGTCCTAAGCCGGGGATACTACAATGAGCAGTTCTTC,TRBV29-1,.,TRBJ2-1,.
CASSLGRPDTQYF,TGCGCCAGCAGCTTGGGAAGGCCAGATACGCAGTATTTT,TRBV5-1,.,TRBJ2-3,.
CASSYSGGVPRYF,TGTGCCAGCAGTTACTCCGGAGGCGTCCCCCGGTACTTC,TRBV6-2/TRBV6-3,many,TRBJ2-5,.
CSVVGGGYEQYF,TGCAGCGTTGTAGGGGGGGGCTACGAGCAGTACTTC,TRBV29-1,few,TRBJ2-7,.
CASSWTNLDEQYF,TGTGCCAGCAGTTGGACTAACCTGGACGAGCAGTACTTC,TRBV25-1,.,TRBJ2-7,.
CASSLWEENNQPQHF,TGTGCCAGCAGCTTATGGGAAGAGAACAATCAGCCCCAGCATTTT,TRBV7-2,many,TRBJ1-5,.
CASSQGDSSNSYEQYF,TGTGCCAGCAGCCAGGGGGACTCCAGCAATTCCTACGAGCAGTACTTC,TRBV7-8,many,TRBJ2-7,.
CASSPTEQAFF,TGTGCCAGCAGCCCGACAGAACAAGCTTTCTTT,TRBV2,many,TRBJ1-1,.
CSVAGTWGEKLFF,TGCAGCGTAGCCGGGACATGGGGTGAAAAACTGTTTTTT,TRBV29-1,many,TRBJ1-4,.
CASSLIWSVALNTEAFF,TGTGCCAGCAGCTTGATTTGGTCGGTGGCGCTGAACACTGAAGCTTTCTTT,TRBV5-8,few,TRBJ1-1,.
CSAATAGGSKNIQYF,TGCAGTGCCGCCACAGCGGGGGGGTCCAAAAACATTCAGTACTTC,TRBV20-1,.,TRBJ2-4,TRBD2
CASSSQPWTANTEAFF,TGTGCCAGCAGTTCCCAGCCCTGGACGGCTAACACTGAAGCTTTCTTT,TRBV27,many,TRBJ1-1,.
CASSKGTGGWQPQHF,TGTGCCAGTAGTAAAGGGACAGGGGGGTGGCAGCCCCAGCATTTT,TRBV19,.,TRBJ1-5,TRBD1
CSARGGLGENEQFF,TGCAGTGCTAGAGGGGGACTAGGCGAGAATGAGCAGTTCTTC,TRBV20-1,few,TRBJ2-1,TRBD2
CASSLVSGQGLYEQYF,TGTGCCAGCAGTTTGGTTTCAGGACAGGGGCTATACGAGCAGTACTTC,TRBV28,few,TRBJ2-7,TRBD1
CASRPTGVHYGYTF,TGCGCCAGCAGACCGACAGGGGTTCACTATGGCTACACCTTC,TRBV5-1,many,TRBJ1-2,TRBD1
CASSFEVGAWYNEQFF,TGCGCCAGCAGCTTCGAGGTGGGAGCCTGGTACAATGAGCAGTTCTTC,TRBV5-1,few,TRBJ2-1,.
CASRMGQTNTGELFF,TGTGCCAGCAGGATGGGACAGACGAACACCGGGGAGCTGTTTTTT,TRBV12-3/TRBV12-4,many,TRBJ2-2,TRBD1
CASSQGYTGELFF,TGTGCCAGCAGCCAAGGTTACACCGGGGAGCTGTTTTTT,TRBV3-1,.,TRBJ2-2,.
CASSLGTTSTGELFF,TGTGCCAGCAGCCTCGGGACTACTAGCACCGGGGAGCTGTTTTTT,TRBV7-2,few,TRBJ2-2,TRBD2
CAIRIGPNTGELFF,TGTGCCATCAGGATAGGTCCGAACACCGGGGAGCTGTTTTTT,TRBV10-3,few,TRBJ2-2,.
CASSPWENQPQHF,TGTGCCAGCAGCCCCTGGGAGAATCAGCCCCAGCATTTT,TRBV5-5,few,TRBJ1-5,.
CSASLGAISEQFF,TGCAGTGCTAGTTTGGGGGCGATTAGTGAGCAGTTCTTC,TRBV20-1,.,TRBJ2-1,.
CASSLLAGVVAEAFF,TGTGCCAGCAGTTTATTGGCCGGGGTCGTGGCTGAAGCTTTCTTT,TRBV27,many,TRBJ1-1,.
CASRWGPGRREKLFF,TGTGCCAGCAGATGGGGTCCAGGGAGAAGGGAAAAACTGTTTTTT,TRBV7-8,few,TRBJ1-4,.